This passage covers 17 T cell receptor beta chains from one sample sequenced in a study of T-cell memory formation after mild COVID-19. TCRdb itself ran the 5' RACE reads through MiXCR, one entry per CDR3 protein. Of about 290,000 distinct CDR3 sequences in the sample, more than 15% are singletons; the top ten hold 22%. Specimen: PBMCs or a T cell subset sorted from them (not recorded which). Receptors were obtained from a man aged 18 to 29 who had mild COVID-19 (a few samples of this study predate the infection). Cell type and time point are not known.

The J gene is TRBJ1-6, the V gene TRBV7-2; D remains ambiguous. This CDR3 spans 14 amino acids. V was pared by 2 bases and J by 9 bases, with 11 bases between. Per the germline V gene, CDR1 is SGHTA and CDR2 is FQGNSA. This CDR3 reads CASSLPLLRSPLHF. CDR3 in DNA: TGTGCCAGCAGCTTACCCCTACTCCGTTCACCCCTCCACTTT.

This clonotype came up a few times. V and J are TRBV5-1 and TRBJ1-2; weak D call: TRBD1 (5 bases). The V end was cut by 6 bases, the J end by 8 bases, with 20 bases between. CDR3 size: 14 residues. Germline lookup yields CDR1 SGHRS and CDR2 YFSETQ. CDR3: CASKGTEIGLGYTF. In DNA, the CDR3 is TGCGCCAGCAAGGGGACCGAAATTGGACTGGGCTACACCTTC.

In the case of this clonotype: A far larger clone is one base from this, pointing to a likely read error. The rearrangement joins TRBV7-3 to TRBJ1-1; D uncertain. Germline-derived CDR1 and CDR2 are SGHTA and FQGTGA. The CDR3 has 13 residues. The CDR3 bases are TGTGCCAGCAGCTTAGGAGTGAACACTGGAGCTTTCTTT. As protein: CASSLGVNTGAFF.

This chain links TRBV7-2 with TRBJ1-3, with 7 bases that match TRBD1. With V trimmed by 6 bases and J by 2 bases, 10 bases remained unmatched. The CDR3 sequence is 16 residues long. CDR1 is SGHTA and CDR2 is FQGNSA in the germline V gene. In DNA, the CDR3 is TGTGCCAGCAGATCTACAGGGGCCTCCGCTGGAAACACCATATATTTT. It translates to CASRSTGASAGNTIYF.

This clonotype has a handful of counts. This rearrangement joins TRBV2 to TRBJ1-1; 7 bases agree with TRBD1. The CDR3 extends over 16 amino acids. Trimming at V came to 9 bases and at J to 7 bases, leaving 20 bases not matched to a gene. Per germline, CDR1 SNHLY and CDR2 FYNNEI. The CDR3, as DNA: TGTGCCAGAGAGACAGGGTTACGTGGGATAAGCGGTGAAGCTTTCTTT. Its translation: CARETGLRGISGEAFF.

The CDR3 sequence: CASSLGTGQGIQQYF. CDR3 nucleotide sequence: TGTGCCAGCAGCCTGGGAACGGGACAGGGAATACAGCAGTACTTC. The chain is built from TRBV3-1 and TRBJ2-7; TRBD1 aligns across 9 bases. CDR1 LGHDT and CDR2 YNNKEL come from the germline V gene (reference sequence). V lost 4 bases and J lost 8; bases outside the gene matches: 12. CDR3 length: 15 residues.

This clonotype was observed a handful of times. The chain uses TRBV6-6 and TRBJ2-3; D unresolved. Trimming took off 5 bases at V and 6 bases at J, with 12 bases between the two ends. The CDR3 contains 13 residues. The germline gives CDR1 MNHNY, CDR2 SVGAGI (reference sequence). CDR3 residues: CASSPVKGDTQYF. CDR3 nucleotide sequence: TGTGCCAGCAGTCCCGTTAAAGGCGATACGCAGTATTTT.

The V call is TRBV28, the J call TRBJ2-2; D is ambiguous. The V and J ends lost 7 bases and 0 bases respectively, with 6 bases between them. Per germline, CDR1 MDHEN and CDR2 SYDVKM. The CDR3 totals 13 residues. For the CDR3, the DNA is TGTGCCAGCATGGGCTCGAACACCGGGGAGCTGTTTTTT. Translation gives CASMGSNTGELFF.

This chain links TRBV7-2 with TRBJ2-3, with TRBD2 matching 15 bases. The length of the CDR3 is 17 residues. Germline V gives CDR1 SGHTA, CDR2 FQGNSA. V shed 5 bases and J 3 bases; nucleotides not matched to a gene: 6. The CDR3 DNA sequence: TGTGCCAGCAGCCCGCGGACTAGCGGGGGGGCAACAGATACGCAGTATTTT. Translating gives CASSPRTSGGATDTQYF.

This clonotype was observed a handful of times. CDR3 region: CASSARKDRGRPYGYTF. For the CDR3, the DNA is TGTGCCAGCAGCGCCCGGAAAGACAGGGGGCGACCCTATGGCTACACCTTC. The rearrangement uses TRBV12-3 or TRBV12-4 and TRBJ1-2; 10 bases agree with TRBD1. The CDR3 spans 17 residues. The V segment lost 6 bases and the J segment 4 bases; nucleotides outside the gene matches: 14.

The J gene is TRBJ2-3, the V gene TRBV6-2 or TRBV6-3; weak D call: TRBD2 (5 bases). Germline CDR1 reads MNHEY; CDR2 reads SVGEGT. CDR3 length: 15 residues. Trimming shortened V by 0 bases and J by 2 bases, and 9 bases separated the two germline ends. The CDR3 nucleotides read TGTGCCAGCAGTTACTCACTACGGGACACAGATACGCAGTATTTT. Protein product: CASSYSLRDTDTQYF.

In this sample, this clonotype turned up a few times. The V and J genes are TRBV4-1 and TRBJ2-3; TRBD1 matches at 9 bases. Losses at the gene ends were 1 base for V and 2 bases for J; bases not matched to a gene: 4. Germline assignment: CDR1 MGHRA and CDR2 YSYEKL. The CDR3 spans 16 residues. The DNA of the CDR3 is TGCGCCAGCAGCCAAGGTGACAGGGGGTCCACAGATACGCAGTATTTT. Translation gives CASSQGDRGSTDTQYF.

This chain joins TRBV2 and TRBJ1-4; 7 bases line up with TRBD1. Germline assignment: CDR1 SNHLY and CDR2 FYNNEI. The V segment lost 7 bases and the J segment 2 bases; nucleotides outside the gene matches: 4. This CDR3 has 14 residues. In DNA form, the CDR3 reads TGTGCCAGCACACAACAGGGGACTAATGAAAAACTGTTTTTT. It yields the protein CASTQQGTNEKLFF.

This clonotype has at least ten counts. This sequence joins TRBV5-5 and TRBJ2-7; D is uncertain. Germline lookup yields CDR1 SGHKS and CDR2 YYEKEE (reference sequence). CDR3 length: 14 residues. Trimming shortened V by 0 bases and J by 2 bases, and 9 bases separated the two germline ends. In nucleotides, the CDR3 is TGTGCCAGCAGCTTGGGTGGGTTCGCCTACGAGCAGTACGTC. This gives the protein CASSLGGFAYEQYV.

V usage is TRBV12-3 or TRBV12-4 and J usage is TRBJ2-5, with a weak D call TRBD1 (5 bases). The CDR3 runs 13 residues. Between the trimmed V and J ends, which lost 7 bases and 5 bases, there was a span of 14 bases. This CDR3 is CASTARARETQYF. CDR3 nucleotides: TGTGCCAGCACGGCCAGGGCCCGCGAGACCCAGTACTTC.

The sample holds a few counts of this clonotype. The chain employs TRBV7-2 and TRBJ2-5; the match to TRBD1 covers 10 bases. CDR1 is SGHTA, CDR2 FQGNSA, per germline. V lost 5 bases to trimming and J lost 8 bases; unmatched junction nucleotides: 8. CDR3 size: 14 residues. DNA for the CDR3: TGTGCCAGCAGCCCCCCAGCGACAGGGGGCACCCAGTACTTC. The encoded protein is CASSPPATGGTQYF. The full variable domain, rest sourced from reference TRBV7-2 and TRBJ2-5, is GAGVSQSPSNKVTEKGKDVELRCDPISGHTALYWYRQSLGQGLEFLIYFQGNSAPDKSGLPSDRFSAERTGGSVSTLTIQRTQQEDSAVYLCASSPPATGGTQYFGPGTRLLVL.

A single count supports this clonotype. The CDR3 reads CASSLFGTGQPQHF. The CDR3 nucleotides are TGTGCCAGCAGCTTGTTTGGGACGGGTCAGCCCCAGCATTTT. The V gene is TRBV5-4, the J gene TRBJ1-5; weak D call: TRBD1 (5 bases). Per germline, CDR1 SGHNT and CDR2 YYREEE (reference sequence). The V end lost 1 base, the J end lost 6 bases, and 11 bases lay between the germline ends. This CDR3 has 14 amino acids.